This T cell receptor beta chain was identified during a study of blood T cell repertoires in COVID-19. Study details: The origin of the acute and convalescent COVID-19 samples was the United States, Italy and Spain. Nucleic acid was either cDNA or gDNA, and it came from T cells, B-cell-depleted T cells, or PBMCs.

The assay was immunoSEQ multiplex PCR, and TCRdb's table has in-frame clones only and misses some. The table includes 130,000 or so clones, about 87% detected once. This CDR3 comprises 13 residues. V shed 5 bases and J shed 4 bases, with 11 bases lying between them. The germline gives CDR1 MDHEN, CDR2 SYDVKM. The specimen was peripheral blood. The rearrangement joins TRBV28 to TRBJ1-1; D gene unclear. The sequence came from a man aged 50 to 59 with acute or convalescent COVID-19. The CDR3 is CASSPTPTTEAFF. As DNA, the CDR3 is TGTGCCAGCAGTCCTACCCCAACCACTGAAGCTTTCTTT.